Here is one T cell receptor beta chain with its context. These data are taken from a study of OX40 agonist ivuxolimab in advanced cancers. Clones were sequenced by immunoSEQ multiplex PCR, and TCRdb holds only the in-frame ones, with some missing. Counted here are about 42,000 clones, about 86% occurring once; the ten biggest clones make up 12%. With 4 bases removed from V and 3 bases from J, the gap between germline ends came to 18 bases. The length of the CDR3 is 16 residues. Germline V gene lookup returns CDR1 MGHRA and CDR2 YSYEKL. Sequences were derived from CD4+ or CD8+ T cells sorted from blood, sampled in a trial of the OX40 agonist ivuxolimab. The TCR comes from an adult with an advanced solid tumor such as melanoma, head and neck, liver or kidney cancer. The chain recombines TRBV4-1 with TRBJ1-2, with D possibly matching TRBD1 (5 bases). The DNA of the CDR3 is TGCGCCAGCAGCCGACGTGGGGGGACCTTTTACTATGGCTACACCTTC. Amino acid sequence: CASSRRGGTFYYGYTF.